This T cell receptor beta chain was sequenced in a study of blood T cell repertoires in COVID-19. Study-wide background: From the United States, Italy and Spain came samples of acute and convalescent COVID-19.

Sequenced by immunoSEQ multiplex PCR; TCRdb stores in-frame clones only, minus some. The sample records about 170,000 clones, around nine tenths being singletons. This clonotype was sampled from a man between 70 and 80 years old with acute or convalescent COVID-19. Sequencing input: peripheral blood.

CDR3 protein: CASSPHRGEQFF. In DNA form, the CDR3 reads TGTGCCAGTAGTCCCCACCGGGGTGAGCAGTTCTTC. The chain links TRBV19 to TRBJ2-1; possible D gene TRBD2, 5 bases. Germline V gene sequence: CDR1 LNHDA, CDR2 SQIVND (reference sequence). The germline V and J ends were trimmed by 5 bases and 9 bases, with 11 bases remaining between them. The CDR3 is 12 residues long.